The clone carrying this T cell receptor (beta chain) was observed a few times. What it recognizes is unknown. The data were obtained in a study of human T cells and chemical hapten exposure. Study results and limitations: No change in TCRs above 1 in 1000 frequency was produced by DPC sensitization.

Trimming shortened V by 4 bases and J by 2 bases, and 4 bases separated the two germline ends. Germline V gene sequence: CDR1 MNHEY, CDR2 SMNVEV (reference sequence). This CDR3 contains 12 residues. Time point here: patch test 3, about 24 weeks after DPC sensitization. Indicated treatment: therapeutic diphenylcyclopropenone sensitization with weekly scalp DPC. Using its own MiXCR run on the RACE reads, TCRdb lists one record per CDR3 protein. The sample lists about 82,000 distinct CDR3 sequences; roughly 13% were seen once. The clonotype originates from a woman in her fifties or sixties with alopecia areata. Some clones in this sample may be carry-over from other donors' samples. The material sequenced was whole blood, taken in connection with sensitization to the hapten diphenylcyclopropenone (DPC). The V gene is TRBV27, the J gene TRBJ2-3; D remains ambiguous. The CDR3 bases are TGTGCCAGCAGTTCTCACACAGATACGCAGTATTTT. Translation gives CASSSHTDTQYF.